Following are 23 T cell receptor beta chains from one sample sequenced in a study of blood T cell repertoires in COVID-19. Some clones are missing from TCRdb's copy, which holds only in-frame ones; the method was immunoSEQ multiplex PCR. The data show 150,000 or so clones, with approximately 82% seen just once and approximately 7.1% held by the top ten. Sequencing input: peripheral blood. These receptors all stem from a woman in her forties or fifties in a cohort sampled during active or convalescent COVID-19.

DNA of the CDR3: TGCGCCAGCAGCCAAGCTTCGACAGGGGGCACTGGAAACACCATATATTTT. Its protein is CASSQASTGGTGNTIYF. The rearrangement joins TRBV4-3 to TRBJ1-3; the match to TRBD1 covers 10 bases. The germline CDR1 and CDR2 sequences are LGHNA and YSLEER. V shed 1 base, J shed 2 bases, and the junction held 5 bases outside the gene matches. The CDR3 totals 17 residues.

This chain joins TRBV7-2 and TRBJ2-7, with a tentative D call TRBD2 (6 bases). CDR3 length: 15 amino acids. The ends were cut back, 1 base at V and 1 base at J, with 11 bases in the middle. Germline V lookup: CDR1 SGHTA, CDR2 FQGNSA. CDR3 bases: TGTGCCAGCAGCTTAGTAATGGGGGGATCCTACGAGCAGTACTTC. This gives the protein CASSLVMGGSYEQYF.

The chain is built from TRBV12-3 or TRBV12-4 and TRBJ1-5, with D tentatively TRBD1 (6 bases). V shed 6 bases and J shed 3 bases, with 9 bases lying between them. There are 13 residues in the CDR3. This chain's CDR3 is CASSPGDNQPQHF. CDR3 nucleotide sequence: TGTGCCAGCAGCCCAGGGGACAATCAGCCCCAGCATTTT.

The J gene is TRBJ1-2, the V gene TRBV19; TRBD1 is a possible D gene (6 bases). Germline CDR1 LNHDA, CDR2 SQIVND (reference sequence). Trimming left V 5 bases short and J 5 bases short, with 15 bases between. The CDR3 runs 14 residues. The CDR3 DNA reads TGTGCCAGTAGTCCAACAGGGCCCAGGTATGGCTACACCTTC. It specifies CASSPTGPRYGYTF.

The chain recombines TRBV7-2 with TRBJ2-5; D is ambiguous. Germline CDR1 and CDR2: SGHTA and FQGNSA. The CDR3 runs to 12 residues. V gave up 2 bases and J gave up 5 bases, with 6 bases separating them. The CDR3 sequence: CASSLNRETQYF. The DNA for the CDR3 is TGTGCCAGCAGCTTAAATCGTGAGACCCAGTACTTC.

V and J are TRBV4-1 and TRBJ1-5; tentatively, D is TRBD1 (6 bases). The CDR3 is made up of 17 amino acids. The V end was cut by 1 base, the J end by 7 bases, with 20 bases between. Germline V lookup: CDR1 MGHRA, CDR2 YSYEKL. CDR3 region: CASSQVRGARTGQPQHF. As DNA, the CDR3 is TGCGCCAGCAGCCAAGTCCGGGGGGCGCGAACAGGGCAGCCCCAGCATTTT.

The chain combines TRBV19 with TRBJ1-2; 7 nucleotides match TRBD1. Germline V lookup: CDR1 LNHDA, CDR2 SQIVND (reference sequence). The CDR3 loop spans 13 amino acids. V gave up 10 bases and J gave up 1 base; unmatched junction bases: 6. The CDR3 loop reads CATPDRINYGYTF. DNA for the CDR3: TGTGCCACCCCGGACAGGATTAACTATGGCTACACCTTC.

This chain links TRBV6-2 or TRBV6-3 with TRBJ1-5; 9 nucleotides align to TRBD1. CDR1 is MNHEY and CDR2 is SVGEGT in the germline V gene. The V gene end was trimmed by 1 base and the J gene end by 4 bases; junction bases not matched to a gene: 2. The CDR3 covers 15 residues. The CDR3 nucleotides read TGTGCCAGCAGTTACTATGGGACAGGGAATCAGCCCCAGCATTTT. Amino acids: CASSYYGTGNQPQHF.

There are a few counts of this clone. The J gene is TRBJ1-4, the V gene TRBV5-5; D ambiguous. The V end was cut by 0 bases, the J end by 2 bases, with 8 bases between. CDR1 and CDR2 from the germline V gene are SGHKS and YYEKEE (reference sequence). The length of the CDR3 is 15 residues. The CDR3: CASSLGRNTNEKLFF. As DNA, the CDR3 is TGTGCCAGCAGCTTGGGCAGGAACACTAATGAAAAACTGTTTTTT.

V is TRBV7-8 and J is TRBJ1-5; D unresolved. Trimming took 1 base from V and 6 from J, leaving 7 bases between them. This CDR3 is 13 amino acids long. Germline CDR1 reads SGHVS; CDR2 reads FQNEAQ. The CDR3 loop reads CASSLVAGQPQHF. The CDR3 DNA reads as TGTGCCAGCAGCTTAGTTGCGGGTCAGCCCCAGCATTTT.

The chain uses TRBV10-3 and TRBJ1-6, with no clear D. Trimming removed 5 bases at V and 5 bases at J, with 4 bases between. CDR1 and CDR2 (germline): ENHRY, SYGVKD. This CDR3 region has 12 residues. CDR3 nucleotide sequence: TGTGCCATCAGTTCCAATAATTCACCCCTCCACTTT. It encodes CAISSNNSPLHF.

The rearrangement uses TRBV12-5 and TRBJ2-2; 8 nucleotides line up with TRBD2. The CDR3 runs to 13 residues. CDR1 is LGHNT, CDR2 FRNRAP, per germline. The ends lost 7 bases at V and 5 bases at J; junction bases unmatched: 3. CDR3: CASAAGGTGELFF. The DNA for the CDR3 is TGTGCTAGTGCCGCGGGGGGAACCGGGGAGCTGTTTTTT. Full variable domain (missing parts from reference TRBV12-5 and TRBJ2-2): DARVTQTPRHKVTEMGQEVTMRCQPILGHNTVFWYRQTMMQGLELLAYFRNRAPLDDSGMPKDRFSAEMPDATLATLKIQPSEPRDSAVYFCASAAGGTGELFFGEGSRLTVL.

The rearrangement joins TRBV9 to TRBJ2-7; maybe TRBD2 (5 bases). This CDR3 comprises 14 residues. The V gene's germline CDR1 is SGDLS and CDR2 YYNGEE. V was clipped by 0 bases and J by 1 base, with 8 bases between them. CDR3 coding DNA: TGTGCCAGCAGCGTAGTTCCGGGGTCCTACGAGCAGTACTTC. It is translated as CASSVVPGSYEQYF.

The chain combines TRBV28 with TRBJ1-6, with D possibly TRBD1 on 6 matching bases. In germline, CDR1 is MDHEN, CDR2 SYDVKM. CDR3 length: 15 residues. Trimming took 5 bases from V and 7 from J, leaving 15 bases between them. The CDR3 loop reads CASSTAQGINSPLHF. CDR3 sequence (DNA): TGTGCCAGCAGTACCGCACAGGGAATCAATTCACCCCTCCACTTT.

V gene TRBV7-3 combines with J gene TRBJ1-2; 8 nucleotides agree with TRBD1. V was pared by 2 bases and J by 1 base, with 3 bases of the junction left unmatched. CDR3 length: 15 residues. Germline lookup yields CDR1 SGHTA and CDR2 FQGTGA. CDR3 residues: CASSLGTGINYGYTF. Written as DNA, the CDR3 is TGTGCCAGCAGCTTAGGGACAGGCATTAACTATGGCTACACCTTC.

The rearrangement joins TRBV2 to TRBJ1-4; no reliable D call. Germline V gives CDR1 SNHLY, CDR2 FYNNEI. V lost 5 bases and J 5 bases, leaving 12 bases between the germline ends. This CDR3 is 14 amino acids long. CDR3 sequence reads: CASSPVGLNEKLFF. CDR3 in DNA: TGTGCCAGCAGTCCGGTGGGCTTAAATGAAAAACTGTTTTTT.

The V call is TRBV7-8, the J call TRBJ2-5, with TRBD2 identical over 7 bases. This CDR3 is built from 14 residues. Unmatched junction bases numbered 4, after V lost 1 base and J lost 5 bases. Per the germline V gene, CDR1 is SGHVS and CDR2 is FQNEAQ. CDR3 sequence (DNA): TGTGCCAGCAGCTTAGAGCGGGGCGGGGAGACCCAGTACTTC. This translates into CASSLERGGETQYF.

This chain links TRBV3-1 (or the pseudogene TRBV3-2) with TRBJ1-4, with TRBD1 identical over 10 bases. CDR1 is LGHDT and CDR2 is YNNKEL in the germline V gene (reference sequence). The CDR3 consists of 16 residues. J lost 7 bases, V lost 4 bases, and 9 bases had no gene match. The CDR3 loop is CASSRARTGGAEKLFF. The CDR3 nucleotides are TGTGCCAGCAGCCGGGCAAGGACAGGGGGGGCTGAAAAACTGTTTTTT.

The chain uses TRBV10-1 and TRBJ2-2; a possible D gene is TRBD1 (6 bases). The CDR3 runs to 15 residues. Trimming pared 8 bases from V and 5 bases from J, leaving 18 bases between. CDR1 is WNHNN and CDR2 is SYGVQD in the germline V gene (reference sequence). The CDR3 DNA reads TGCGCCAGCCAAACTAGGACAGACTTGACCGGGGAGCTGTTTTTT. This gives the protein CASQTRTDLTGELFF.

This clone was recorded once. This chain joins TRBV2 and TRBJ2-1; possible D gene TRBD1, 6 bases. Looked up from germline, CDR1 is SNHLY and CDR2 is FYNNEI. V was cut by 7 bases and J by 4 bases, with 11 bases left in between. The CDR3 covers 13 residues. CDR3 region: CASTVGQYNEQFF. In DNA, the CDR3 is TGTGCCAGCACCGTGGGACAATACAATGAGCAGTTCTTC.

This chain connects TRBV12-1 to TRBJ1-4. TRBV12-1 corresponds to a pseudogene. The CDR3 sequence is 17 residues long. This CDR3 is CASSAGTVEGTNEKLFF. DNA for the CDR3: TGTGCCAGCAGCGCCGGGACGGTGGAGGGAACTAATGAAAAACTGTTTTTT.

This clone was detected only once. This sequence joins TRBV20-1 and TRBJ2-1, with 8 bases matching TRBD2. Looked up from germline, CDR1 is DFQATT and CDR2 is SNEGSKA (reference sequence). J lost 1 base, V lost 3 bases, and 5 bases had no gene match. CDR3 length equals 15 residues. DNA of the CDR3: TGCAGTGCTAGTGGCAAGCGGGGGTCCTACAATGAGCAGTTCTTC. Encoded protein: CSASGKRGSYNEQFF.

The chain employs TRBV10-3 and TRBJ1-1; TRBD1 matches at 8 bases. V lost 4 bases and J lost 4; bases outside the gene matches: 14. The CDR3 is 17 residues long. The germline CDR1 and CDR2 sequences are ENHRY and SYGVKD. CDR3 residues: CAISARSTGEASTEAFF. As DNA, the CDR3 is TGTGCCATCAGTGCCCGCTCGACAGGGGAGGCCAGCACTGAAGCTTTCTTT.